The clone carrying this T cell receptor (beta chain) came up a few times. Antigen unknown. V trimming: 5 bases; J trimming: 1 base; junction bases outside the gene matches: 7. Germline V gene data show CDR1 as SGHTA and CDR2 as FQGNSA. The CDR3 is 16 residues long. This sample was included in a study of blood T cells in healthy people across ages. Study outcomes and limitations: Underestimates were what the diversity estimates from one million T cells were considered to be.

Combining a sample-barcoded 5' primer with a J-beta primer mix, a second PCR ran for roughly 7 to 12 cycles. Each TCR beta cDNA got a 12-nucleotide random molecular identifier. Each single sample gave us at least 3 million CDR3-containing paired-end reads. TCRdb passed the 5' RACE reads through MiXCR, listing each CDR3 protein once. The sample contains about 2 million distinct CDR3 sequences, roughly 49% of which appear only once. The V gene is TRBV7-2, the J gene TRBJ2-5; 10 bases align to TRBD2. This sequence was found in a woman in her 40s in good health. Material for sequencing was blood. CDR3 loop: CASSLSSGGTQETQYF. In nucleotides, the CDR3 is TGTGCCAGCAGCCTATCTAGCGGGGGTACCCAAGAGACCCAGTACTTC.